This T cell receptor (beta chain) was identified during a study of blood T cell repertoires in COVID-19. Study details: PBMCs, B-cell-depleted T cells, or T cells were the source of the cDNA or gDNA that made up the material.

The sample holds one count of this clone. Participant-reported clinical history was the basis for cohort assignment. The CDR3 length is 14 residues. Looked up from germline, CDR1 is SGHTA and CDR2 is FQGNSA. Trimming pared 1 base from V and 8 bases from J, leaving 12 bases between. The data were produced by immunoSEQ multiplex PCR, yet TCRdb's version contains in-frame clones alone and is incomplete. The top ten hold around 3.1% of the sample, which has 250,000 or so clones, 80% to 90% seen once. What was sequenced was PBMCs or T cells enriched from blood (not recorded which). This TCR was recovered from a woman aged 40 to 55 who had been exposed to COVID-19. The chain is built from TRBV7-2 and TRBJ2-1; unclear D gene. The CDR3 reads CASSLDPSSDEQFF. The CDR3 bases are TGTGCCAGCAGCTTAGATCCTTCTTCGGATGAGCAGTTCTTC.